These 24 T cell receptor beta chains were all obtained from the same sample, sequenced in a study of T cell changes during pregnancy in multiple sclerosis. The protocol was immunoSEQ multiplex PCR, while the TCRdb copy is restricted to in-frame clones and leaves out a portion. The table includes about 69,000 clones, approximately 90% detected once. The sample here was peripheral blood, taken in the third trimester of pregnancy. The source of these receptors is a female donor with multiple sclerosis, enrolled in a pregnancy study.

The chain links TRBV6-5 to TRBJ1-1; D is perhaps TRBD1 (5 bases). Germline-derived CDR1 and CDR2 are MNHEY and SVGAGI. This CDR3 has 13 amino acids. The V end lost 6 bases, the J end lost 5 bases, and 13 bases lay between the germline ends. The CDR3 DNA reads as TGTGCCAGCAGCCCCGGGGGTGGGACTGAAGCTTTCTTT. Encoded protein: CASSPGGGTEAFF.

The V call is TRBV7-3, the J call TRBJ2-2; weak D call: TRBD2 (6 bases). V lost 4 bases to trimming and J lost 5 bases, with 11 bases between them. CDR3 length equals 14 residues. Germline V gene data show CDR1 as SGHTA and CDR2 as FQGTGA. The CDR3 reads CASSSSRGTGELFF. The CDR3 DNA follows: TGTGCCAGCAGCTCTTCCCGGGGGACCGGGGAGCTGTTTTTT. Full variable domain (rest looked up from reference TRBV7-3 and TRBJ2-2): GAGVSQTPSNKVTEKGKYVELRCDPISGHTALYWYRQSLGQGPEFLIYFQGTGAADDSGLPNDRFFAVRPEGSVSTLKIQRTERGDSAVYLCASSSSRGTGELFFGEGSRLTVL.

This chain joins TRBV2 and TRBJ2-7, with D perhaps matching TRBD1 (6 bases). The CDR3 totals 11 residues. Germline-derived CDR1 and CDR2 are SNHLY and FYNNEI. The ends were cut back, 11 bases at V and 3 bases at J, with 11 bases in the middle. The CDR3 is CAFIGGYEQYF. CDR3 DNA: TGTGCCTTTATAGGGGGCTACGAGCAGTACTTC.

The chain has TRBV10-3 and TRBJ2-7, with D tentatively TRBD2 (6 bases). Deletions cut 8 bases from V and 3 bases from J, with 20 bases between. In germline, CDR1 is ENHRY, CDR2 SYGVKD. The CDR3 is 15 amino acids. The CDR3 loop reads CAIFTWGDLVYEQYF. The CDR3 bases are TGTGCCATCTTCACCTGGGGGGATTTGGTCTACGAGCAGTACTTC.

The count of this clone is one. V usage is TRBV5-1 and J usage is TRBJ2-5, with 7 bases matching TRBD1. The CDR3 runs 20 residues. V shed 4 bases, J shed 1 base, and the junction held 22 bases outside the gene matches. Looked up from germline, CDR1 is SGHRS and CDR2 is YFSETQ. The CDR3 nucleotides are TGCGCCAGCAGCCCGAACCCCACAGGGGCGATGGGGTACGGCCAAGAGACCCAGTACTTC. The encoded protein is CASSPNPTGAMGYGQETQYF.

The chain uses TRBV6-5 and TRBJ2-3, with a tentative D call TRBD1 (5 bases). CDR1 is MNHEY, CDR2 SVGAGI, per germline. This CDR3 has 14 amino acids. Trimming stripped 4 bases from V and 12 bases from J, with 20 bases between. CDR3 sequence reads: CASSFLDTWQLQYF. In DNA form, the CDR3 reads TGTGCCAGCAGTTTTCTGGACACATGGCAGTTACAGTATTTT.

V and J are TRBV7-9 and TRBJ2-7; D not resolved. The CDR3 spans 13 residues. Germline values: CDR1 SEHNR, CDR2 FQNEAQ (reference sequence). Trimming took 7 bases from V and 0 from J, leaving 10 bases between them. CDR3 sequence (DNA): TGTGCCAGCACTTCAGTAAGCTCCTACGAGCAGTACTTC. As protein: CASTSVSSYEQYF.

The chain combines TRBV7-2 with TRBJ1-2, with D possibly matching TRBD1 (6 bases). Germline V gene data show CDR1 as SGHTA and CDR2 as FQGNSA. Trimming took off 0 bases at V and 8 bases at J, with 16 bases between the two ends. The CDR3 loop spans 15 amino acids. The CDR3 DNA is TGTGCCAGCAGCTTAGCCCCGACAGGTACAGGCGGCTACACCTTC. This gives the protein CASSLAPTGTGGYTF.

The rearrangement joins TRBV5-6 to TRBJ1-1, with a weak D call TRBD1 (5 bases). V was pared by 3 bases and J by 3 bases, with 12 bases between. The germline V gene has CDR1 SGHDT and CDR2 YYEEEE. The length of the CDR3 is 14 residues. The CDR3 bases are TGTGCCAGCAGCTGGCGGGGGGGGGACACTGAAGCTTTCTTT. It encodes CASSWRGGDTEAFF.

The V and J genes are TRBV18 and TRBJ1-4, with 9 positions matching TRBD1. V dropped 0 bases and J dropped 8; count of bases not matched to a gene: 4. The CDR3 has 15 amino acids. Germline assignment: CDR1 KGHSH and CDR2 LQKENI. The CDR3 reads CASSPPGTGKEKLFF. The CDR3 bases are TGTGCCAGCTCACCACCGGGGACAGGGAAAGAAAAACTGTTTTTT.

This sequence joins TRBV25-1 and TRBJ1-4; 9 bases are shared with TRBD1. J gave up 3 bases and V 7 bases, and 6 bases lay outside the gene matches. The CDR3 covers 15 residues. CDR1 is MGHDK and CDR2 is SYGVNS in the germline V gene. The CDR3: CASTTTGGSNEKLFF. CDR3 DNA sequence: TGTGCCAGCACTACTACAGGGGGCTCTAATGAAAAACTGTTTTTT.

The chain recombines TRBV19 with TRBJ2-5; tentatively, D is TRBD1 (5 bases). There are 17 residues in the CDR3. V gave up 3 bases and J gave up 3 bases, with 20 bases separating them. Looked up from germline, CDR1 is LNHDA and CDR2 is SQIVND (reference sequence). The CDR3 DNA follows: TGTGCCAGTAGTATGTGGCCCCAGGGAAAAGGGGAAGAGACCCAGTACTTC. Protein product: CASSMWPQGKGEETQYF.

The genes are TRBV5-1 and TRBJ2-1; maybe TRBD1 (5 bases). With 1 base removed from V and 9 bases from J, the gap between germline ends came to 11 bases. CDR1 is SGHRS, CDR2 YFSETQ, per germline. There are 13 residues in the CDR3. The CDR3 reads CASSLKWGGEQFF. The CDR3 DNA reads TGCGCCAGCAGCTTGAAGTGGGGCGGTGAGCAGTTCTTC.

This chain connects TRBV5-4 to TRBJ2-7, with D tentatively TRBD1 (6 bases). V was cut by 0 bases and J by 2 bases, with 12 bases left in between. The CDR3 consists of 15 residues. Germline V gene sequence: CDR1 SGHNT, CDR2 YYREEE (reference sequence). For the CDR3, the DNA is TGTGCCAGCAGCTTGGAGGGACATCGCACCTACGAGCAGTACTTC. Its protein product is CASSLEGHRTYEQYF.

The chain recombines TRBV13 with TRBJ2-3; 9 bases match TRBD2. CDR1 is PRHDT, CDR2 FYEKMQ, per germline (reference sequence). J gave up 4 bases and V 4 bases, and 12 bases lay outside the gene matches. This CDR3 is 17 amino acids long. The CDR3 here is CASSWMWRGGAADTQYF. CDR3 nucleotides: TGTGCCAGCAGCTGGATGTGGCGGGGGGGCGCGGCAGATACGCAGTATTTT.

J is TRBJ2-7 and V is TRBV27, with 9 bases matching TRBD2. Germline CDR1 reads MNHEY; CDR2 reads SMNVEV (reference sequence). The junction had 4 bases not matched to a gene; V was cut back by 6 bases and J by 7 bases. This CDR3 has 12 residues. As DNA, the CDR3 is TGTGCCAGCAGGGGACTAGCAGAAGAGCAGTACTTC. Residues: CASRGLAEEQYF.

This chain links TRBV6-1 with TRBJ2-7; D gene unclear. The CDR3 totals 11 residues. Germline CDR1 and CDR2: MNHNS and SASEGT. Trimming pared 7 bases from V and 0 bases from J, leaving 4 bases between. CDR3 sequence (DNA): TGTGCCAGCAAACTCTCCTACGAGCAGTACTTC. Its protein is CASKLSYEQYF.

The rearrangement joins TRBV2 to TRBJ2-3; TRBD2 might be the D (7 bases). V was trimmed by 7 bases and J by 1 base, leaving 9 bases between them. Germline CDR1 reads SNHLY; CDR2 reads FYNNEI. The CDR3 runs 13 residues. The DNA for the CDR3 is TGTGCCAGCATGGGGGGGCGCACAGATACGCAGTATTTT. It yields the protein CASMGGRTDTQYF.

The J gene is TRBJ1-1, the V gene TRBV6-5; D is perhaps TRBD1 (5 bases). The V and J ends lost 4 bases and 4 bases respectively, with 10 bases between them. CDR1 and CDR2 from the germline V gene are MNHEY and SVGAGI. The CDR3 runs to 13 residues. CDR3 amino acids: CASSSLTVTEAFF. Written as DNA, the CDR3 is TGTGCCAGCAGTTCCTTGACAGTCACTGAAGCTTTCTTT.

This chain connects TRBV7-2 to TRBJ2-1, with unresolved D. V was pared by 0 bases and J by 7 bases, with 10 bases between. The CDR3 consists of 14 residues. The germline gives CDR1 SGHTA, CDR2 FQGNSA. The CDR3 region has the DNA TGTGCCAGCAGCTTAGCTATTAGTGAGAATGAGCAGTTCTTC. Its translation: CASSLAISENEQFF.

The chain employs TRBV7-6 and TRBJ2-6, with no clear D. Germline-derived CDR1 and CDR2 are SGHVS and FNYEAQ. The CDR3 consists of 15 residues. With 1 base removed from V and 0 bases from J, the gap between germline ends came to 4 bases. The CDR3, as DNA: TGTGCCAGCAGCTTAGTAAACTCTGGGGCCAACGTCCTGACTTTC. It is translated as CASSLVNSGANVLTF.

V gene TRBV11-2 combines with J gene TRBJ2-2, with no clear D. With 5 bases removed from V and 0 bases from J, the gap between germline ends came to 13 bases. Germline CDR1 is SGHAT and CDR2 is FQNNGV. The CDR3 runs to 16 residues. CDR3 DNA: TGTGCCAGCAGCAATACCTATGTAACGAACACCGGGGAGCTGTTTTTT. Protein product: CASSNTYVTNTGELFF.

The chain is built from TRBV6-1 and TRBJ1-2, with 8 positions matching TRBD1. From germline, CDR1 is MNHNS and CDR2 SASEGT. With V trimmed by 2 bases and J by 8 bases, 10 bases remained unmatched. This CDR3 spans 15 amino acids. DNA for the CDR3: TGTGCCAGCAGTGAATTTCGGACAGGGATCGGCGGCTACACCTTC. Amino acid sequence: CASSEFRTGIGGYTF.

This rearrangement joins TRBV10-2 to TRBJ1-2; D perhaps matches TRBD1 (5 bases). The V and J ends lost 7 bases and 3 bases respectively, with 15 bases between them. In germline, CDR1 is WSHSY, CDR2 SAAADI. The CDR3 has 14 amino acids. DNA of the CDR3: TGCGCCAGCAAGGCGGGGGGGACGGACTATGGCTACACCTTC. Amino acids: CASKAGGTDYGYTF.